This TCR beta chain was found in a study of shared clonotypes between healthy human individuals. Study-level points and caveats: Incompleteness in sorted-subset sequencing, despite large depth, was shown by rarefaction. When naive CD4 clonotypes were compared across several donors, about 4.8% were shared.

CDR1 is SGHDT, CDR2 YYEEEE, per germline. This CDR3 has 15 amino acids. V was pared by 5 bases and J by 0 bases, with 14 bases between. A note on this clone: What it binds is unknown.

Deep level was the assay's run setting. Original processing methods: Junction-only sequences without quality scores were provided by ImmunoSEQ, so filtering was different. This table comes from immunoSEQ multiplex PCR, and its TCRdb copy is limited to in-frame clones, with some not included. V and J calls and clone size are those listed in that table; D and trimming were worked out from the DNA. Of around 1.1 million clones in the sample, about 72% were seen once. The chain recombines TRBV5-6 with TRBJ1-2; D remains ambiguous. Sequenced sample: memory CD4+ T cells from PBMCs. Subset meaning: CD45RA-negative fraction. This clonotype originated in a man younger than 35 in good health. Some clones in this sample may be carry-over from other donors' samples. The CDR3 sequence: CASRAVGRANYGYTF. CDR3 coding DNA: TGTGCCAGCAGGGCGGTTGGCCGGGCTAACTATGGCTACACCTTC. The complete variable domain, with remaining parts taken from reference TRBV5-6 and TRBJ1-2, reads DAGVTQSPTHLIKTRGQQVTLRCSPKSGHDTVSWYQQALGQGPQFIFQYYEEEERQRGNFPDRFSGHQFPNYSSELNVNALLLGDSALYLCASRAVGRANYGYTFGSGTRLTVV.